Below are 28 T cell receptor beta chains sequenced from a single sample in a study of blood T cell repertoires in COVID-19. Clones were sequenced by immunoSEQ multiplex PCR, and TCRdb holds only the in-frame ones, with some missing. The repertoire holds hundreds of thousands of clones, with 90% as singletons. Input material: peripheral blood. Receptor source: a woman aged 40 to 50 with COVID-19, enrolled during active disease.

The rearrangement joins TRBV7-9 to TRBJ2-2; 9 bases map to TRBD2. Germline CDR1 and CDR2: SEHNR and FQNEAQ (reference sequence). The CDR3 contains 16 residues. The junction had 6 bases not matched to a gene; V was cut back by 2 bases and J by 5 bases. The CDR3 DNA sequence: TGTGCCAGCAGCTTACCGGGACTAGCCAAAACCGGGGAGCTGTTTTTT. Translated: CASSLPGLAKTGELFF.

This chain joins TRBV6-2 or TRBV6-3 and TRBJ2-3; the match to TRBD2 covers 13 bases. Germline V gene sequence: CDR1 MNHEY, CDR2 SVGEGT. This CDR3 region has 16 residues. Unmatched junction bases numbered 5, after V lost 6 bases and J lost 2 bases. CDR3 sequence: CASSHTSGRATDTQYF. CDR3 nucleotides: TGTGCCAGCAGCCACACTAGCGGGAGGGCCACAGATACGCAGTATTTT.

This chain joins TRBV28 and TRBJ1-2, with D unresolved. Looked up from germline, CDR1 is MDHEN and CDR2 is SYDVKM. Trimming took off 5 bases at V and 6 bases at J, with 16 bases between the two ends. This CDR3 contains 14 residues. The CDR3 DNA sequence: TGTGCCAGCAGTAGAAATGGGAGGCGGAATGGCTACACCTTC. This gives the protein CASSRNGRRNGYTF.

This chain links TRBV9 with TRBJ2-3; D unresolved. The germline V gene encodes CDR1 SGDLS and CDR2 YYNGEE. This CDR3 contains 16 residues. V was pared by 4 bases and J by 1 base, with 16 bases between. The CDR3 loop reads CASSQSSHPRTDTQYF. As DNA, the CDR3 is TGTGCCAGCAGCCAATCTAGTCACCCTCGCACAGATACGCAGTATTTT. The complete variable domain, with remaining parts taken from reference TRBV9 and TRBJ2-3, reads DSGVTQTPKHLITATGQRVTLRCSPRSGDLSVYWYQQSLDQGLQFLIQYYNGEERAKGNILERFSAQQFPDLHSELNLSSLELGDSALYFCASSQSSHPRTDTQYFGPGTRLTVL.

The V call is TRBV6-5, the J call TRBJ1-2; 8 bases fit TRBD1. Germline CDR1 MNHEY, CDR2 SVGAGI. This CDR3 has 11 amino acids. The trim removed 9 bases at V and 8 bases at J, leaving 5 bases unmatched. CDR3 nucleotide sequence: TGTGCCAGTCGGACAGGGTACGGCTACACCTTC. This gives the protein CASRTGYGYTF.

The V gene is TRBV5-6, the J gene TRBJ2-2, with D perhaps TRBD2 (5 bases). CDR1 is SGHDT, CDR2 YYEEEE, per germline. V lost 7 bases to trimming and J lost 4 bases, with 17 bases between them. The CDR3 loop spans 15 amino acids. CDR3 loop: CASRRSFRGTGELFF. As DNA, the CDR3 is TGTGCCAGCCGACGGAGTTTTCGGGGCACCGGGGAGCTGTTTTTT.

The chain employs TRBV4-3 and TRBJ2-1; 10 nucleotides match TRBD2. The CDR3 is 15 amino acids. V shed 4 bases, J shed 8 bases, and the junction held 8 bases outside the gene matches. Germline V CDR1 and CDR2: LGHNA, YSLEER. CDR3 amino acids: CASSPTSGNSHEQFF. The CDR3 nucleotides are TGCGCCAGCAGCCCTACTAGCGGGAATTCCCATGAGCAGTTCTTC.

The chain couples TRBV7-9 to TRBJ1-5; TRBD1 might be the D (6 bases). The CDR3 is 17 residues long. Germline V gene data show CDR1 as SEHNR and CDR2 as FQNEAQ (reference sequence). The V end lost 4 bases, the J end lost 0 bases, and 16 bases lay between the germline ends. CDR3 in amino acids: CASSSRTDNYSNQPQHF. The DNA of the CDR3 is TGTGCCAGCAGCTCCCGGACAGACAATTATAGCAATCAGCCCCAGCATTTT.

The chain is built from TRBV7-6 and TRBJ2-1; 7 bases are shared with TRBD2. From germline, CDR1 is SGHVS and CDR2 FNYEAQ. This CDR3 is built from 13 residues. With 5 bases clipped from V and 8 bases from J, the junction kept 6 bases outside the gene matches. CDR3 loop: CASSLLREDEQFF. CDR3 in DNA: TGTGCCAGCAGCCTCTTACGGGAGGATGAGCAGTTCTTC. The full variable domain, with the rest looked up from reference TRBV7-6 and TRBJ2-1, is GAGVSQSPRYKVTKRGQDVALRCDPISGHVSLYWYRQALGQGPEFLTYFNYEAQQDKSGLPNDRFSAERPEGSISTLTIQRTEQRDSAMYRCASSLLREDEQFFGPGTRLTVL.

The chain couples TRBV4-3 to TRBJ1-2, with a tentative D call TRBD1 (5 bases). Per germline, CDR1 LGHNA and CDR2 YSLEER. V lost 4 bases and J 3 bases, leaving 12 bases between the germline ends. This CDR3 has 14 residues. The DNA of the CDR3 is TGCGCCAGCAGCCCCTCGGGGGGGTACTATGGCTACACCTTC. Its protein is CASSPSGGYYGYTF.

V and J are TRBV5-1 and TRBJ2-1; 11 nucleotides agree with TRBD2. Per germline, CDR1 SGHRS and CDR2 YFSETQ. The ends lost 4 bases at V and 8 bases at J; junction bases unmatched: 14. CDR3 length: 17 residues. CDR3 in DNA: TGCGCCAGCAGCCCCACAATCTTAGCGGGGGGGGTGGATGAGCAGTTCTTC. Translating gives CASSPTILAGGVDEQFF.

The DNA of the CDR3 is TGTGCCAGCAGTTTATCAGGGGGTAGTCAGCCCCAGCATTTT. Translated: CASSLSGGSQPQHF. V gene TRBV27 combines with J gene TRBJ1-5; perhaps TRBD1 as D (6 bases). Germline CDR1 reads MNHEY; CDR2 reads SMNVEV (reference sequence). CDR3 length: 14 amino acids. Trimming stripped 0 bases from V and 6 bases from J, with 9 bases between.

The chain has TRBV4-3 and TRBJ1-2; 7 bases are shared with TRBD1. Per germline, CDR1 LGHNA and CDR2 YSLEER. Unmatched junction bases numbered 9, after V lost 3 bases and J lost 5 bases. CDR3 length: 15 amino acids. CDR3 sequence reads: CASSQDRSPLYGYTF. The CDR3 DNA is TGCGCCAGCAGCCAGGACAGGAGCCCACTTTATGGCTACACCTTC.

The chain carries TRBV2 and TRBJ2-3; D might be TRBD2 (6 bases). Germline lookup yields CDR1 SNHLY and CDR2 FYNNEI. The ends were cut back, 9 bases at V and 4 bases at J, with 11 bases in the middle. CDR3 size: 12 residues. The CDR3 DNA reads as TGTGCCAGTACGGGGGACTCAGATACGCAGTATTTT. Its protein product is CASTGDSDTQYF. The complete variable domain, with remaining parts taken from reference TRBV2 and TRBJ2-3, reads EPEVTQTPSHQVTQMGQEVILRCVPISNHLYFYWYRQILGQKVEFLVSFYNNEISEKSEIFDDQFSVERPDGSNFTLKIRSTKLEDSAMYFCASTGDSDTQYFGPGTRLTVL.

This CDR3 reads CASSLAGLAGEGEQYF. CDR3 DNA: TGTGCCAGCAGCTTGGCGGGGCTAGCGGGGGAGGGCGAGCAGTACTTC. This chain joins TRBV5-4 and TRBJ2-7; 10 nucleotides match TRBD2. This CDR3 comprises 16 residues. Germline CDR1 is SGHNT and CDR2 is YYREEE (reference sequence). The junction had 9 bases not matched to a gene; V was cut back by 0 bases and J by 6 bases.

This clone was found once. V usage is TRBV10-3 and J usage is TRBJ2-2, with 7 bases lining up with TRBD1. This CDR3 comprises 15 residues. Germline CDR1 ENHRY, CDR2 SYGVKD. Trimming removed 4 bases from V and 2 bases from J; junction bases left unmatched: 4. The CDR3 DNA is TGTGCCATCAGTGTTGAAGGGGGCAACACCGGGGAGCTGTTTTTT. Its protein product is CAISVEGGNTGELFF.

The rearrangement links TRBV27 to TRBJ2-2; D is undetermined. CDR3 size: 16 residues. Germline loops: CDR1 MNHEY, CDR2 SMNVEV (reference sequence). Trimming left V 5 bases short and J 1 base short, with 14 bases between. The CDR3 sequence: CASSPLPRGNTGELFF. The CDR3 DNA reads TGTGCCAGCAGTCCCCTCCCCCGCGGGAACACCGGGGAGCTGTTTTTT.

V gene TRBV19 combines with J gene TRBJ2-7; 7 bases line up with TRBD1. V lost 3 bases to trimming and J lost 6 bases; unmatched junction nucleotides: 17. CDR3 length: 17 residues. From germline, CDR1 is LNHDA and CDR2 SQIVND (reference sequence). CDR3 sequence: CASSISRDRKPSIEQYF. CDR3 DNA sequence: TGTGCCAGTAGTATCAGCCGGGACAGAAAACCCTCTATCGAGCAGTACTTC.

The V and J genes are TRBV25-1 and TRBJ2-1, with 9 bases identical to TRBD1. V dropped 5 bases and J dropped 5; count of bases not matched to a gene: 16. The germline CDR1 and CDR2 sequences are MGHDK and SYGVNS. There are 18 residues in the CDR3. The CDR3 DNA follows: TGTGCCAGCAGTATACAGGGGGCGCGCGGAGTAGGGCACAATGAGCAGTTCTTC. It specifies CASSIQGARGVGHNEQFF.

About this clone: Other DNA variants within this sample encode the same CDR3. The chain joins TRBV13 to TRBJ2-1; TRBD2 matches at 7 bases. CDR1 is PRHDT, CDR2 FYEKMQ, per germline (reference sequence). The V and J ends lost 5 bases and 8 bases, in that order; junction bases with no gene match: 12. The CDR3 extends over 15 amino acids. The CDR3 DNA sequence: TGTGCCAGCAGCCCTCGACACCTCCGGGGGGATGAGCAGTTCTTC. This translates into CASSPRHLRGDEQFF.

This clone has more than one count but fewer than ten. The CDR3 sequence: CASSQDPVSAWQYF. As DNA, the CDR3 is TGCGCCAGCAGCCAAGATCCCGTCAGCGCCTGGCAGTACTTC. V gene TRBV4-1 combines with J gene TRBJ2-7; D is unresolved. The CDR3 has 14 amino acids. V lost 0 bases and J lost 9, with 15 bases in between. Germline V gene lookup returns CDR1 MGHRA and CDR2 YSYEKL.

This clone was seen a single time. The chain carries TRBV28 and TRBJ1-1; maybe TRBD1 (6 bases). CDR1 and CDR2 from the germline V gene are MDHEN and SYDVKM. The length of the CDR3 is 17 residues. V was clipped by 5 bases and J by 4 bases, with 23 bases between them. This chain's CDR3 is CASSNKAARGPGTEAFF. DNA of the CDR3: TGTGCCAGCAGTAATAAAGCCGCGCGGGGGCCGGGCACTGAAGCTTTCTTT.

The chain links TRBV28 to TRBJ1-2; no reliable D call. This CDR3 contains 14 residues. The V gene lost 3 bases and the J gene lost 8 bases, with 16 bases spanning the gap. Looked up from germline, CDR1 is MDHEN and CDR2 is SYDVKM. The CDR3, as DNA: TGTGCCAGCAGTTTGGTCTTTCAGGCTGGGGGCTACACCTTC. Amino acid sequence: CASSLVFQAGGYTF.

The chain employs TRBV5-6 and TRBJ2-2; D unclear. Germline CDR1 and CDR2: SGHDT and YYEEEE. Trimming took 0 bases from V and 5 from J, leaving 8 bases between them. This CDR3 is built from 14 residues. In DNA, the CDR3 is TGTGCCAGCAGCTTGGGGCCGCTTACCGGGGAGCTGTTTTTT. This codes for CASSLGPLTGELFF.

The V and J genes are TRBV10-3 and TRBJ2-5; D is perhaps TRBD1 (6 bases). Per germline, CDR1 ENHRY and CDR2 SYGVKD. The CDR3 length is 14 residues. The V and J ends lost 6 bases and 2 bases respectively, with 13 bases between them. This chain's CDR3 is CAISRDIGQETQYF. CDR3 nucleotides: TGTGCCATCAGCCGGGACATCGGTCAAGAGACCCAGTACTTC.

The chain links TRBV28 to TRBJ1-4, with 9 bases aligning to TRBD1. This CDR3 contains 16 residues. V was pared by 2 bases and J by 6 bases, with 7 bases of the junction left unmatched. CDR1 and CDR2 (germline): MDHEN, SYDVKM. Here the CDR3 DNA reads TGTGCCAGCAGTTTAGGGGGGGGGACAGGGCATGAAAAACTGTTTTTT. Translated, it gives CASSLGGGTGHEKLFF.

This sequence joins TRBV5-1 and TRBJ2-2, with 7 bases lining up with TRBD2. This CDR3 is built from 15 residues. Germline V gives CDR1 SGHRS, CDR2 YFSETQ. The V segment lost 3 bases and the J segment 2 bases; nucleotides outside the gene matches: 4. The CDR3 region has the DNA TGCGCCAGCAGCTATGGGACTACCAACACCGGGGAGCTGTTTTTT. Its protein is CASSYGTTNTGELFF.

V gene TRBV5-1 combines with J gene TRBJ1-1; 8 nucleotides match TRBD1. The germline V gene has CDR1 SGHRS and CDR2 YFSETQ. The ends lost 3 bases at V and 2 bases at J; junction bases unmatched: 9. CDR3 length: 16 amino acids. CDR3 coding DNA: TGCGCCAGCAGCTCCATCGCAGGGGGCTTTAACACTGAAGCTTTCTTT. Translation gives CASSSIAGGFNTEAFF.